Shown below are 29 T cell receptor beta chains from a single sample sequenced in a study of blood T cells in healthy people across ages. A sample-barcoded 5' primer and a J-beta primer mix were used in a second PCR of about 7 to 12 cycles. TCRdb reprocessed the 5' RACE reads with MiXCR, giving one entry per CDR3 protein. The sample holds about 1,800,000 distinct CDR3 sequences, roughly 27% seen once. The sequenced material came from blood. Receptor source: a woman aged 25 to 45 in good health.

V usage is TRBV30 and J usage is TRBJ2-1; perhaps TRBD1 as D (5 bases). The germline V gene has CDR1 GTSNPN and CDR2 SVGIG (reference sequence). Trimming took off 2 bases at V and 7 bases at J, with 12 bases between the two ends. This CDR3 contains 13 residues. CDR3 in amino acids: CAWSYGHGNEQFF. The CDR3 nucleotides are TGTGCCTGGAGTTATGGACACGGGAATGAGCAGTTCTTC. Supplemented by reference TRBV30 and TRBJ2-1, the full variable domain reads SQTIHQWPATLVQPVGSPLSLECTVEGTSNPNLYWYRQAAGRGLQLLFYSVGIGQISSEVPQNLSASRPQDRQFILSSKKLLLSDSGFYLCAWSYGHGNEQFFGPGTRLTVL.

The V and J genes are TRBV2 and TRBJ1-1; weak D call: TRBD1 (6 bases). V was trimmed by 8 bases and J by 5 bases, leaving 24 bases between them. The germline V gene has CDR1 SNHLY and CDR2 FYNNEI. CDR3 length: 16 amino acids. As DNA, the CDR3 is TGTGCCAGCGGTAAAAGCCCCCGGAGGGGGAATACTGAAGCTTTCTTT. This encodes CASGKSPRRGNTEAFF.

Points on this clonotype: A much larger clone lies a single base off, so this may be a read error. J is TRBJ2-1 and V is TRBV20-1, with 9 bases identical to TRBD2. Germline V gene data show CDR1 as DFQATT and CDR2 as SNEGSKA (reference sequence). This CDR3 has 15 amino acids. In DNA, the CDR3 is TGCGGTGCTCAGCGGGGGGCCAGATATAACAATGAGCAGTTCTTC. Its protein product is CGAQRGARYNNEQFF.

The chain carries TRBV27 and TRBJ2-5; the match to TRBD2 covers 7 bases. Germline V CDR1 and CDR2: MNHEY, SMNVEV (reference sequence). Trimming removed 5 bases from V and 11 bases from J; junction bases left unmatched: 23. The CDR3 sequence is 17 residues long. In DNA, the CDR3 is TGTGCCAGCAGTCCCGACTGGGGCGGGAGCTCCAACAATGAGCAGTACTTC. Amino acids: CASSPDWGGSSNNEQYF.

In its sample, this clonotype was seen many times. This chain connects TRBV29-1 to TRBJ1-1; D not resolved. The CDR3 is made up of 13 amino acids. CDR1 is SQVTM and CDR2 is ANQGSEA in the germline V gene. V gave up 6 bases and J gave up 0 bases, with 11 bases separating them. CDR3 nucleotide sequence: TGCAGCGTGAAGGGCCTCTTGAACACTGAAGCTTTCTTT. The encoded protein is CSVKGLLNTEAFF.

The DNA for the CDR3 is TGTGCCAGCAGCCCGCGACCTAGCGGGAGGTCCAATGAGCAGTTCTTC. It is translated as CASSPRPSGRSNEQFF. The chain couples TRBV21-1 to TRBJ2-1; the table assigns TRBD2, which was not confirmed against the DNA. TRBV21-1 is given as a pseudogene. This CDR3 has 16 residues.

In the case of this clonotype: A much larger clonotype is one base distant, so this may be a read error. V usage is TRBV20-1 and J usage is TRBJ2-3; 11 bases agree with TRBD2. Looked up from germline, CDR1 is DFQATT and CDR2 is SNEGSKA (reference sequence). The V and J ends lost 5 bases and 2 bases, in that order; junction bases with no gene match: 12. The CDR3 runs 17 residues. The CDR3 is CSAGARLAGSITDTQYF. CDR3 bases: TGCAGTGCTGGAGCGAGACTAGCGGGGTCCATCACAGATACGCAGTATTTT.

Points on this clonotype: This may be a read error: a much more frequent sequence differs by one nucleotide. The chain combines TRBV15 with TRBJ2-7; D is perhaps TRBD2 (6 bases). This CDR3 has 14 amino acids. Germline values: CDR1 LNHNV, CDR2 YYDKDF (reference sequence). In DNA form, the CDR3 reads TGTACCACCAGTAACCGAAGGGAGGCCTACGAGCAGTACTTC. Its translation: CTTSNRREAYEQYF.

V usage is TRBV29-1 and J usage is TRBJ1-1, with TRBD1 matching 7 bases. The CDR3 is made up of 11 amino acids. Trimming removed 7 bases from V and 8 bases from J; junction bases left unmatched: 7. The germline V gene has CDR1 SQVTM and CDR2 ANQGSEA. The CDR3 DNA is TGCAGCGCTCGGGCAGGGGGGGAAGCTTTCTTT. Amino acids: CSARAGGEAFF.

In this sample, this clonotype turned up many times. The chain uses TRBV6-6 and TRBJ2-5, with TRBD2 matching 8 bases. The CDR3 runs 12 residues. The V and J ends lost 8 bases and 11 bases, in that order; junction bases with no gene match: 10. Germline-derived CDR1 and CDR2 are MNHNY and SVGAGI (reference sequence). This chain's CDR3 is CASWAGGQEQYF. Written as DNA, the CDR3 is TGTGCCAGCTGGGCGGGGGGCCAGGAGCAGTACTTC.

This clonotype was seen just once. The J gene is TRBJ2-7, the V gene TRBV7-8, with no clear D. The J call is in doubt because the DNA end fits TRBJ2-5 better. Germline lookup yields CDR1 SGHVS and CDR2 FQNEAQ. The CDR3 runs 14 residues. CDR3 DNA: TGTGCCAGCAGCCTTCTTACCTGGGGAGAGACCCAGTACTTC. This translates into CASSLLTWGETQYF.

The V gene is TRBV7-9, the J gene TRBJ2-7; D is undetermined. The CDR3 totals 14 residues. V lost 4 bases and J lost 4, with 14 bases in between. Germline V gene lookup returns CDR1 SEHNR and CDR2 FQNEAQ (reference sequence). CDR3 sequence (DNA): TGTGCCAGCAGCTCGACCCTCTCTCTATACGAGCAGTACTTC. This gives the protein CASSSTLSLYEQYF.

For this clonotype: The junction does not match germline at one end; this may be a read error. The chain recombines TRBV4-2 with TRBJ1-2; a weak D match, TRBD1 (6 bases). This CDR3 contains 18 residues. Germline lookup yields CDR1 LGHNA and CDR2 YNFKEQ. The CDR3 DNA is TGTGCCAGCGGCCAAGGGCCGCTTGGGGAACAGGGAAGCTATGGCTACACCTTC. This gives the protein CASGQGPLGEQGSYGYTF.

The CDR3 bases are TGTGCCACCAGTCGGGACCTTGTAGGGGACGAGCAGTACTTC. Protein sequence: CATSRDLVGDEQYF. The rearrangement links TRBV15 to TRBJ2-7; D tentatively fits TRBD1 or TRBD2 (5 bases each). This CDR3 has 14 residues. Trimming took 6 bases from V and 5 from J, leaving 17 bases between them. The germline gives CDR1 LNHNV, CDR2 YYDKDF (reference sequence).

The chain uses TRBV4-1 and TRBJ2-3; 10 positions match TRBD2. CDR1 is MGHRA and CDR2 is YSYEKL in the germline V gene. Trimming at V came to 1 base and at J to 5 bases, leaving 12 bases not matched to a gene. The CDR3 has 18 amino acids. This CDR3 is CASSQGAGLAGARDTQYF. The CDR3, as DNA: TGCGCCAGCAGCCAAGGGGCTGGGCTAGCGGGGGCCCGAGATACGCAGTATTTT.

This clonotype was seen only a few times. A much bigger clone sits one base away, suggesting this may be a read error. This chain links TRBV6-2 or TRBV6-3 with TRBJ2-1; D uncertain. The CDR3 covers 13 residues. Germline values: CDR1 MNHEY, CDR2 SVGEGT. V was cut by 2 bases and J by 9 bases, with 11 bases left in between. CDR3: CASSYPEQSEQFF. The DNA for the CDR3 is TGTGCCAGCAGTTACCCCGAGCAAAGTGAGCAGTTCTTC.

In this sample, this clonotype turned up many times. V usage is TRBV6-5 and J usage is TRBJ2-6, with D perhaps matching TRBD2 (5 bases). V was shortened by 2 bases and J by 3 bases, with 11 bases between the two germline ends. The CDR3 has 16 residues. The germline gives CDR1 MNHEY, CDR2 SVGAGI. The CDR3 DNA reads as TGTGCCAGCAGTTACGTACGGACTGGTGGGGCCAACGTCCTGACTTTC. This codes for CASSYVRTGGANVLTF.

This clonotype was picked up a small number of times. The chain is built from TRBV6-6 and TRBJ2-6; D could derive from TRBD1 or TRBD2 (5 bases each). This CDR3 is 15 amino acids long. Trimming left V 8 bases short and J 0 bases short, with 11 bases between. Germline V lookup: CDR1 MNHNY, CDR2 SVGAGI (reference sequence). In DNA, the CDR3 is TGTGCCAGCCTCGGGGCAAACTCTGGGGCCAACGTCCTGACTTTC. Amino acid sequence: CASLGANSGANVLTF.

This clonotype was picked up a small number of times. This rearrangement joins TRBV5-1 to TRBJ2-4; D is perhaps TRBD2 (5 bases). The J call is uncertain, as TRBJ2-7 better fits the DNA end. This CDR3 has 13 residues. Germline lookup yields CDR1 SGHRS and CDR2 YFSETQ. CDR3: CASSLAGDAEQYF. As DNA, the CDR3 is TGCGCCAGCAGCTTGGCCGGGGATGCCGAGCAGTACTTC.

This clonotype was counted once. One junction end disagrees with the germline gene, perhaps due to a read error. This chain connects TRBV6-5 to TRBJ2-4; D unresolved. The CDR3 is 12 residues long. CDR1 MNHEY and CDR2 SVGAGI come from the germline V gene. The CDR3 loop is CASRRNTYEQCF. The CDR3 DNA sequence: TGTGCCAGCAGACGCAACACCTACGAGCAGTGCTTC.

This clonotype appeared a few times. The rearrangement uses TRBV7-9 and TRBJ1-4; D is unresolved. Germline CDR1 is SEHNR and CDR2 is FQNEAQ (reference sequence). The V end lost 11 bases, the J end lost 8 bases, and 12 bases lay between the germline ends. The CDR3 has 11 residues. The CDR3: CAGFRGEKLFF. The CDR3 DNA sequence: TGTGCCGGTTTCCGCGGGGAAAAACTGTTTTTT. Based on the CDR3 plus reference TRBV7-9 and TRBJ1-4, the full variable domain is DTGVSQNPRHKITKRGQNVTFRCDPISEHNRLYWYRQTLGQGPEFLTYFQNEAQLEKSRLLSDRFSAERPKGSFSTLEIQRTEQGDSAMYLCAGFRGEKLFFGSGTQLSVL.

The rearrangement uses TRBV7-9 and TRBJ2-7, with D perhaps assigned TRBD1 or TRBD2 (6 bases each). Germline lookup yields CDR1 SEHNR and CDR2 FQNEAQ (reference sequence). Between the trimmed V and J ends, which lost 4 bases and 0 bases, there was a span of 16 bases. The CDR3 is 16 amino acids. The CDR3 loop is CASSSPLGGHSYEQYF. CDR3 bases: TGTGCCAGCAGCTCCCCGTTGGGGGGACACTCCTACGAGCAGTACTTC.

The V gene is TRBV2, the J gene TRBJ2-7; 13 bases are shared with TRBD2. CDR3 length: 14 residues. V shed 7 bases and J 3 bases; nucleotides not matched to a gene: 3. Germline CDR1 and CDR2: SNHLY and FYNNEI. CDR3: CASIGLAGVYEQYF. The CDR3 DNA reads TGTGCCAGCATAGGACTAGCGGGAGTCTACGAGCAGTACTTC.

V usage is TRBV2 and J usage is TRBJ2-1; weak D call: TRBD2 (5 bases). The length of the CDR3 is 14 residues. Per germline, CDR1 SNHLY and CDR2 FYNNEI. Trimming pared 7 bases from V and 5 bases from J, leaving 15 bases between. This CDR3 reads CASTEERSNNEQFF. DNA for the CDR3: TGTGCCAGCACCGAAGAGCGGAGCAACAATGAGCAGTTCTTC. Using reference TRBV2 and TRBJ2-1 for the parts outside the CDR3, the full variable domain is EPEVTQTPSHQVTQMGQEVILRCVPISNHLYFYWYRQILGQKVEFLVSFYNNEISEKSEIFDDQFSVERPDGSNFTLKIRSTKLEDSAMYFCASTEERSNNEQFFGPGTRLTVL.

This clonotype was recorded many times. The CDR3 loop is CSVGPRLNKPYEQYF. Here the CDR3 DNA reads TGCAGCGTTGGACCCCGTCTCAATAAGCCCTACGAGCAGTACTTC. The J gene is TRBJ2-7, the V gene TRBV29-1; D is unresolved. The V end lost 4 bases, the J end lost 2 bases, and 18 bases lay between the germline ends. From germline, CDR1 is SQVTM and CDR2 ANQGSEA. This CDR3 comprises 15 residues.

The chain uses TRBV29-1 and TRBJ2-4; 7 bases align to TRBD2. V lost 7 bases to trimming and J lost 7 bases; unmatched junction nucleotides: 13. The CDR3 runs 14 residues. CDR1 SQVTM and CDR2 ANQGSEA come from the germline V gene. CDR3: CSALEGGFGNIQYF. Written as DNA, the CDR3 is TGCAGCGCACTAGAGGGAGGGTTTGGGAACATTCAGTACTTC.

Written as DNA, the CDR3 is TGTGCCAGCAGTTCTGGGCCGGCGGAGCTGTTTTTT. Residues: CASSSGPAELFF. The V gene is TRBV12-3 or TRBV12-4, the J gene TRBJ2-2, with D hard to call. The CDR3 sequence is 12 residues long. V dropped 4 bases and J dropped 10 bases, with 10 bases sitting between them.

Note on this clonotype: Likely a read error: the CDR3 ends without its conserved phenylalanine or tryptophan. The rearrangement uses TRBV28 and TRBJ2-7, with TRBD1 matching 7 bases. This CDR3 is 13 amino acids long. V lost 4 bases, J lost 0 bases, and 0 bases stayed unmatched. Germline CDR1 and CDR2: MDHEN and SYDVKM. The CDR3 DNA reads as TGTGCCAGCAGTTGGACAGGCTCCTACGAGCAGTACTTA. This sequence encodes CASSWTGSYEQYL.

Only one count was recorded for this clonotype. The CDR3 reads CASRRQALSNEAFF. CDR3 nucleotides: TGTGCCAGCAGACGCCAGGCCCTATCCAATGAAGCTTTCTTT. The V call is TRBV6-2 or TRBV6-3, the J call TRBJ1-1, with D unclear. Deletions cut 6 bases from V and 7 bases from J, with 18 bases between. CDR3 size: 14 residues. CDR1 is MNHEY and CDR2 is SVGEGT in the germline V gene.